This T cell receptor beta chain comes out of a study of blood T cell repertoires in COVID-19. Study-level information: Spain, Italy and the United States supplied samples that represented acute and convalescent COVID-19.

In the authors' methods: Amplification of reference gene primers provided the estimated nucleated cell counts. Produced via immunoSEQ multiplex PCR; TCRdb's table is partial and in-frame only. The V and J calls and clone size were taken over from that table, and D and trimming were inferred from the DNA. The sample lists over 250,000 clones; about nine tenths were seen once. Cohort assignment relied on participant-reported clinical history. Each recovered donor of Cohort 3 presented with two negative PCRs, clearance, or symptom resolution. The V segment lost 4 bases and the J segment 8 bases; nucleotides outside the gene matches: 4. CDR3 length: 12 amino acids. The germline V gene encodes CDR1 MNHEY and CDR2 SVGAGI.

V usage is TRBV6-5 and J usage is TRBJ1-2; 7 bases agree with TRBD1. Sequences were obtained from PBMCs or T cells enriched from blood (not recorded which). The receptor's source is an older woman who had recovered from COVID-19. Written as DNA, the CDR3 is TGTGCCAGCAGTTCGAACAGGGGAGGCTACACCTTC. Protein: CASSSNRGGYTF.